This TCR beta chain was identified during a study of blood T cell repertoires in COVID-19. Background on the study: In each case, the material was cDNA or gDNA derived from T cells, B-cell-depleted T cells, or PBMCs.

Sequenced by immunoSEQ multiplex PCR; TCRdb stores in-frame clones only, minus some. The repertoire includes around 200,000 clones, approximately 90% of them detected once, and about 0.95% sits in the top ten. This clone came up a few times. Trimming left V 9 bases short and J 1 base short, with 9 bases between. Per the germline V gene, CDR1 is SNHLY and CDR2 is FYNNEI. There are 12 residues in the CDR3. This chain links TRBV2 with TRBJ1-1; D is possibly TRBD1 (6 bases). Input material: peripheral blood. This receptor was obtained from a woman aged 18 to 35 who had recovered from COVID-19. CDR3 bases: TGTGCCAGGAGCAGGGGGAACACTGAAGCTTTCTTT. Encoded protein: CARSRGNTEAFF. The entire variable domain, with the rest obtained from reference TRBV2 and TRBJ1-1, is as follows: EPEVTQTPSHQVTQMGQEVILRCVPISNHLYFYWYRQILGQKVEFLVSFYNNEISEKSEIFDDQFSVERPDGSNFTLKIRSTKLEDSAMYFCARSRGNTEAFFGQGTRLTVV.